Each of the 21 T cell receptor beta chains below was sequenced from the same sample in a study of CD8+ T cells in alopecia areata. Pooled cells of cutaneous lymph node origin were sorted on CD4, CD8alpha, NKG2D, NKG2ACE and other markers. RNA extraction was followed by reverse transcription into cDNA, which acted as the sequencing template. Measured with immunoSEQ multiplex PCR; TCRdb has only the in-frame clones, and not every one. Singletons are absent from the sample, which has about 300,000 clones. Material: CD4+ T cells sorted from a lymph node. These receptor sequences come from a C3H/HeJ mouse with alopecia areata. Mouse MHC haplotype: H2-k.

In regard to this clone: Gene names refer to mouse genes. The read ends 4 residues early relative to the CDR3; the germline J gene fills the gap. The V call is TRBV1, the J call TRBJ2-5; tentatively, D is TRBD2 (5 bases). The germline V gene has CDR1 NSQYPW and CDR2 LRSPGD (reference sequence). Trimming took off 1 base at V and 0 bases at J, with 8 bases between the two ends. The CDR3 contains 15 residues. CDR3 amino acids: CTCSAVGVNQDTQYF. CDR3 DNA, as far as it was read: TGCACCTGCAGTGCAGTTGGGGTTAACCAAGAC. Together with reference TRBV1 and TRBJ2-5, the CDR3 gives the full variable domain: VTLLEQNPRWRLVPRGQAVNLRCILKNSQYPWMSWYQQDLQKQLQWLFTLRSPGDKEVKSLPGADYLATRVTDTELRLQVANMSQGRTLYCTCSAVGVNQDTQYFGPGTRLLVL.

Notes on this clone: The listed genes are named as in mouse. The read is 4 residues too short to cover the CDR3 end, so that end is filled in from the germline J gene. The chain couples TRBV13-1 to TRBJ2-1; 11 bases fit TRBD2. The J segment lost 3 bases and the V segment lost 3 bases, leaving 5 bases of the junction unmatched. Germline V gene data show CDR1 as NSHNY and CDR2 as SYGAGN. The CDR3 covers 16 residues. The sequenced part of the CDR3 DNA is TGTGCCAGCAGTGCCGGACTGGGGGGTCTCTATGCT. Translated, it gives CASSAGLGGLYA. The entire CDR3 reads CASSAGLGGLYAEQFF.

The sample holds many counts of this clone. Germline and genes: mouse. The DNA ends 4 residues before the CDR3 does, and the rest of the CDR3 is filled in from the germline J gene. The V call is TRBV17, the J call TRBJ2-3; D is perhaps TRBD1 (6 bases). CDR1 is MNHDT and CDR2 is YYDKIL in the germline V gene. The ends were cut back, 5 bases at V and 0 bases at J, with 12 bases in the middle. CDR3 length: 15 residues. CDR3 DNA, as far as it was read: TGTGCTAGCAGTCTCCGGACAGCTAGTGCAGAA. This gives the protein CASSLRTASAE. The CDR3 as a whole reads CASSLRTASAETLYF. The full variable domain, with the rest looked up from reference TRBV17 and TRBJ2-3, is DTTVKQNPRYKLARVGKPVNLICSQTMNHDTMYWYQKKPNQAPKLLLFYYDKILNREADTFEKFQSSRPNNSFCSLYIGSAGLEYSAMYLCASSLRTASAETLYFGSGTRLTVL.

The sample holds many counts of this clone. Gene names are the mouse ones. The missing CDR3 end, 4 residues past where the read stops, is filled in from the germline J gene. This sample includes further DNA sequences coding for the same CDR3. This chain uses TRBV5 with TRBJ2-2; 8 nucleotides line up with TRBD1. V gave up 0 bases and J gave up 0 bases; unmatched junction bases: 0. Germline V gene sequence: CDR1 LGHNA, CDR2 YNLKQL (reference sequence). The CDR3 extends over 16 amino acids. The part of the CDR3 DNA that was read is TGTGCCAGCAGCCAAGAGGGACAGGCAAACACCGGG. This gives the protein CASSQEGQANTG. The entire CDR3 protein reads CASSQEGQANTGQLYF.

This clone was recorded a few times. Germline and genes here are mouse. Read sequence stops 4 residues before the CDR3 end, and the germline J gene provides the missing end. The rearrangement uses TRBV29 and TRBJ2-1, with TRBD1 matching over 7 bases. This CDR3 contains 14 residues. Per the germline V gene, CDR1 is MSHET and CDR2 is SYDVDS. V dropped 7 bases and J dropped 2; count of bases not matched to a gene: 5. CDR3 in amino acids: CASNHRGYYAEQFF. The DNA read from the CDR3 is TGTGCTAGCAATCACAGGGGATACTATGCT.

Regarding this clone: The gene names here belong to mouse. The CDR3 extends 4 residues past the end of the read, so its final part is completed from the germline J gene. The chain carries TRBV13-3 and TRBJ2-5; 11 nucleotides agree with TRBD2. The ends lost 3 bases at V and 3 bases at J; junction bases unmatched: 3. Germline V gene sequence: CDR1 NNHDY, CDR2 SYVADS. CDR3 length: 15 residues. The CDR3 sequence: CASSAGTGGQDTQYF. CDR3 bases read: TGTGCCAGCAGTGCCGGGACTGGGGGTCAAGAC.

Only a few counts were recorded for this clone. Germline and genes here are mouse. The CDR3 end lies 3 residues beyond the end of the read and is filled in from the germline J gene. The chain joins TRBV19 to TRBJ1-6; possibly TRBD1 for D (5 bases). TRBJ1-6 qualifies as an ORF whose function is uncertain. This CDR3 region has 11 residues. CDR1 is FNHDT and CDR2 is SITEND in the germline V gene (reference sequence). CDR3 loop: CASRTEHPLYF. The CDR3 DNA, read in part, is TGTGCCAGCAGGACAGAGCATCCC.

A note on this clone: Mouse gene names and germline throughout. The read falls 4 residues short of the CDR3 end, and the missing part is taken from the germline J gene. This chain connects TRBV13-2 to TRBJ2-4; 12 bases agree with TRBD2. J lost 0 bases, V lost 0 bases, and 2 bases had no gene match. The CDR3 runs 17 residues. The germline CDR1 and CDR2 sequences are NNHNN and SYGAGS (reference sequence). The part of the CDR3 DNA that was read is TGTGCCAGCGGTGATGCGGGACTGGGGGGTAGTCAAAAC. Translating gives CASGDAGLGGSQN. The CDR3, in full, reads CASGDAGLGGSQNTLYF.

With respect to this clone: Mouse germline and gene names are used. The sequenced fragment ends 4 residues before the CDR3 boundary, so the rest is inferred from the germline J gene. V usage is TRBV19 and J usage is TRBJ2-2; 7 bases are a match to TRBD1. Germline-derived CDR1 and CDR2 are FNHDT and SITEND (reference sequence). The CDR3 consists of 16 residues. V lost 1 base and J lost 1; bases outside the gene matches: 4. The CDR3 bases that were read are TGTGCCAGCAGTATACACAGGGGCGAAAACACCGGG. This translates into CASSIHRGENTG. The full CDR3 reads CASSIHRGENTGQLYF.

On this clone: Mouse germline and gene names are used. The CDR3 end is not reached by the read, which stops 4 residues before it; the germline J gene fills it in. This chain joins TRBV13-3 and TRBJ2-2; perhaps TRBD2 as D (7 bases). Germline CDR1 reads NNHDY; CDR2 reads SYVADS. This CDR3 spans 16 amino acids. V lost 1 base, J lost 0 bases, and 10 bases lay in between. CDR3 DNA (partial): TGTGCCAGCAGTGATCTGGGGGCGTCAAACACCGGG. This encodes CASSDLGASNTG. Given in full, the CDR3 is CASSDLGASNTGQLYF.

This clone was seen a few times. These gene names are mouse names. The read ends 4 residues early relative to the CDR3; the germline J gene fills the gap. This chain links TRBV12-2 with TRBJ2-7, with TRBD1 identical over 8 bases. The CDR3 spans 13 residues. Per germline, CDR1 SGHLS and CDR2 HYDKME. With 1 base clipped from V and 3 bases from J, the junction kept 1 base outside the gene matches. The sequenced CDR3 bases are TGTGCCAGCTCTCTAACAGGGGGCTAT. It encodes CASSLTGGY. The whole CDR3 protein reads CASSLTGGYEQYF. Supplemented by reference TRBV12-2 and TRBJ2-7, the full variable domain reads NSGVVQSPRYIIKGKGERSILKCIPISGHLSVAWYQQTQGQELKFFIQHYDKMERDKGNLPSRFSVQQFDDYHSEMNMSALELEDSAVYFCASSLTGGYEQYFGPGTRLTVL.

As to this clone: Gene names denote mouse genes. The read stops 4 residues short of the end of the CDR3; the missing end is completed from the germline J gene. This chain connects TRBV13-2 to TRBJ2-4; D gene ambiguous. CDR1 is NNHNN and CDR2 is SYGAGS in the germline V gene (reference sequence). This CDR3 contains 12 residues. V was cut by 1 base and J by 3 bases, with 3 bases left in between. The CDR3: CASGDLQNTLYF. CDR3 DNA, as far as it was read: TGTGCCAGCGGTGATCTGCAAAAC.

Note on this clone: Gene names and germline match the mouse. Coverage ceases 4 residues before the CDR3 finishes, and the germline J gene fills in the end. Other DNA sequences from this sample encode an identical CDR3 as well. The V and J genes are TRBV13-1 and TRBJ2-4; D not resolved. The CDR3 has 13 residues. Germline assignment: CDR1 NSHNY and CDR2 SYGAGN. V shed 3 bases and J shed 0 bases, with 5 bases lying between them. The sequenced CDR3 bases are TGTGCCAGCAGTGCTGGTAGTCAAAAC. This sequence encodes CASSAGSQN. The CDR3, in full, reads CASSAGSQNTLYF.

This clone was counted between two and nine times. Each gene name is a mouse one. With the read ending 4 residues before the CDR3 end, the germline J gene is used to fill in that end. The gene calls are TRBV14 and TRBJ1-1; D not certain. This CDR3 has 13 residues. CDR1 and CDR2 (germline): SGHDT, FRDEAV. Trimming took off 1 base at V and 0 bases at J, with 4 bases between the two ends. CDR3 DNA (partial): TGTGCCAGCAGTTTCAATGCAAACACA. This encodes CASSFNANT. The whole CDR3 sequence reads CASSFNANTEVFF.

This clone has just a few counts. These gene names are mouse names. The read gets to within 4 residues of the CDR3 end, and the germline J gene fills in the rest. This chain connects TRBV13-2 to TRBJ2-2, with 9 positions matching TRBD2. CDR1 and CDR2 from the germline V gene are NNHNN and SYGAGS (reference sequence). This CDR3 is 16 amino acids long. The trim removed 0 bases at V and 4 bases at J, leaving 4 bases unmatched. This CDR3 reads CASGDAGTGTTGQLYF. The CDR3 bases that were read are TGTGCCAGCGGTGATGCGGGGACTGGGACCACCGGG.

Details on this clone: These gene names are mouse names. The read is 4 residues too short to cover the CDR3 end, so that end is filled in from the germline J gene. The chain links TRBV19 to TRBJ2-1; 12 bases fit TRBD2. Per germline, CDR1 FNHDT and CDR2 SITEND (reference sequence). The CDR3 spans 15 residues. V lost 5 bases to trimming and J lost 3 bases; unmatched junction nucleotides: 3. The CDR3 region is CASSPTGGAYAEQFF. The sequenced CDR3 bases are TGTGCCAGCAGCCCGACTGGGGGGGCCTATGCT. Looking up the rest from reference TRBV19 and TRBJ2-1 gives the full variable domain: GGIITQTPKFLIGQEGQKLTLKCQQNFNHDTMYWYRQDSGKGLRLIYYSITENDLQKGDLSEGYDASREKKSSFSLTVTSAQKNEMAVFLCASSPTGGAYAEQFFGPGTRLTVL.

The table lists this clone with a few counts. Genes and germline come from the mouse. The CDR3 extends 4 residues past the end of the read, so its final part is completed from the germline J gene. The chain is built from TRBV16 and TRBJ2-5, with 14 bases aligning to TRBD2. The CDR3 contains 19 residues. CDR1 is SGHSA and CDR2 is FRNQAP in the germline V gene. The CDR3 loop reads CASSLLLRDWGGAEDTQYF. Incomplete CDR3 DNA: TGTGCAAGCAGCTTACTCCTCCGGGACTGGGGGGGCGCAGAAGAC.

This clone turned up a few times. Gene names denote mouse genes. The CDR3 is cut off 4 residues early in the read; its end comes from the germline J gene. V and J are TRBV31 and TRBJ2-1, with TRBD2 identical over 10 bases. Losses at the gene ends were 1 base for V and 0 bases for J; bases not matched to a gene: 3. Germline lookup yields CDR1 GKSSPN and CDR2 SITVG. This CDR3 is 16 amino acids long. The covered CDR3 bases are TGTGCCTGGAGTCACCGGGACTGGGGTAACTATGCT. Translating it yields CAWSHRDWGNYA. From start to end, the CDR3 is CAWSHRDWGNYAEQFF. Variable domain in full (rest from reference TRBV31 and TRBJ2-1): AQTIHQWPVAEIKAVGSPLSLGCTIKGKSSPNLYWYWQATGGTLQQLFYSITVGQVESVVQLNLSASRPKDDQFILSTEKLLLSHSGFYLCAWSHRDWGNYAEQFFGPGTRLTVL.

This clone was observed a few times. Each gene name is a mouse one. The read comes to an end 4 residues before the CDR3 does, leaving the germline J gene to fill in the end. The gene calls are TRBV13-2 and TRBJ2-2; TRBD1 aligns across 11 bases. This CDR3 contains 14 residues. Germline V lookup: CDR1 NNHNN, CDR2 SYGAGS (reference sequence). Germline trimming cut 7 bases from V and 5 bases from J; bases unmatched to any gene: 4. CDR3: CASIRDRGTGQLYF. The sequenced CDR3 bases are TGTGCCAGCATCCGGGACAGGGGGACCGGG.

In this sample, this clone turned up a few times. The genes and germline here are from mouse. The read falls 4 residues short of the CDR3 end, and the missing part is taken from the germline J gene. Within the sample, other DNA sequences also encode this same CDR3. The chain links TRBV19 to TRBJ1-2; 10 bases line up with TRBD1. V lost 5 bases to trimming and J lost 2 bases; unmatched junction nucleotides: 3. CDR1 is FNHDT and CDR2 is SITEND in the germline V gene (reference sequence). The CDR3 consists of 14 residues. The CDR3 reads CASSRTGGNSDYTF. The part of the CDR3 DNA that was read is TGTGCCAGCAGCAGGACAGGGGGGAACTCC.

A note on this clone: Gene names and germline match the mouse. The CDR3 end lies 3 residues beyond the end of the read and is filled in from the germline J gene. The rearrangement uses TRBV19 and TRBJ1-6; 10 nucleotides line up with TRBD1. TRBJ1-6 is an ORF, and what it does is uncertain. J lost 8 bases, V lost 4 bases, and 6 bases had no gene match. Germline V gene lookup returns CDR1 FNHDT and CDR2 SITEND (reference sequence). CDR3 size: 15 residues. The CDR3 protein is CASSGDRGAYSPLYF. Incomplete CDR3 DNA: TGTGCCAGCAGTGGGGACAGGGGAGCTTATTCGCCC.